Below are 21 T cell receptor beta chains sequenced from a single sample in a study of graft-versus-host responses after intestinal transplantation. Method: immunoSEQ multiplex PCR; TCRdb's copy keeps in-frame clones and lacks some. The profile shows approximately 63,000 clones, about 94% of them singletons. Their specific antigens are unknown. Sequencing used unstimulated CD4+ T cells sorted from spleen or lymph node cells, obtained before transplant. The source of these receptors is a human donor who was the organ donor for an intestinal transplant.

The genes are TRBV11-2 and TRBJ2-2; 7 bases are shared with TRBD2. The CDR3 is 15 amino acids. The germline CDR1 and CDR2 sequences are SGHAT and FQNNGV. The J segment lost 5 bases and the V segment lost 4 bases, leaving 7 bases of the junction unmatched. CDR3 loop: CASSWEGPWTGELFF. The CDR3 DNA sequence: TGTGCCAGCAGCTGGGAGGGGCCGTGGACCGGGGAGCTGTTTTTT.

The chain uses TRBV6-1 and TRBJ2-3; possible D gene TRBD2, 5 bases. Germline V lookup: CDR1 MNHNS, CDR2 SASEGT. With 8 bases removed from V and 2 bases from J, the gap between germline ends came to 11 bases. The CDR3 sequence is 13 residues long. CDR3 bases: TGTGCCAGCTCAACGGGGTACACAGATACGCAGTATTTT. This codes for CASSTGYTDTQYF.

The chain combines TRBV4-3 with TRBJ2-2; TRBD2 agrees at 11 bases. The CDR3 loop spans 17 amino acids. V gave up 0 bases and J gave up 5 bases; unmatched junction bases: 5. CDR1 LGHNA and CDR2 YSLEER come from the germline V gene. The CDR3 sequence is CASSQETSGVDTGELFF. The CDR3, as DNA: TGCGCCAGCAGCCAAGAGACTAGCGGGGTAGATACCGGGGAGCTGTTTTTT.

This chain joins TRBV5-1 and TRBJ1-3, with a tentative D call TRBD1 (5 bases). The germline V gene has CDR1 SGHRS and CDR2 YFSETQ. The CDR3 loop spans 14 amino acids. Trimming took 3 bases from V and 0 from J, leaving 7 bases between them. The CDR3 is CASSWDGSGNTIYF. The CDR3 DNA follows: TGCGCCAGCAGCTGGGACGGCTCTGGAAACACCATATATTTT.

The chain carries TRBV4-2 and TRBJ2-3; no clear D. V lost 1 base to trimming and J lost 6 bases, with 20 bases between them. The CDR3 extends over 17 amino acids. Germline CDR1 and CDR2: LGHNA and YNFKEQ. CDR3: CASSQVFSRVPTDTQYF. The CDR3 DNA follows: TGTGCCAGCAGCCAAGTCTTCAGTCGGGTCCCGACCGATACGCAGTATTTT.

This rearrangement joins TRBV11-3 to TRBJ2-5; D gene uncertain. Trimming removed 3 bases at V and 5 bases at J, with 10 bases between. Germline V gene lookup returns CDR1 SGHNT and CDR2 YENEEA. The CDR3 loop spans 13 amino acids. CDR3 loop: CASSLGPLETQYF. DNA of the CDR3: TGTGCCAGCAGCTTGGGCCCTCTGGAGACCCAGTACTTC. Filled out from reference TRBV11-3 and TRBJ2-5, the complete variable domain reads EAGVVQSPRYKIIEKKQPVAFWCNPISGHNTLYWYLQNLGQGPELLIRYENEEAVDDSQLPKDRFSAERLKGVDSTLKIQPAELGDSAVYLCASSLGPLETQYFGPGTRLLVL.

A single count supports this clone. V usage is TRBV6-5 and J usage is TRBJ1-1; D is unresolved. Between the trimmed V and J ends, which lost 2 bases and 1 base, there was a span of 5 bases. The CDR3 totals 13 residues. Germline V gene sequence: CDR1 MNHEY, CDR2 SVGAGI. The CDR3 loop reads CASSYGGNTEAFF. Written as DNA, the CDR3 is TGTGCCAGCAGTTACGGCGGGAACACTGAAGCTTTCTTT.

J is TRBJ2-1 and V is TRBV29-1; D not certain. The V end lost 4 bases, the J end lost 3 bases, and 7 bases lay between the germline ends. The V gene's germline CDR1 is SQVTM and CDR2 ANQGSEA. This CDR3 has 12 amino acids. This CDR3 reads CSVADGYNEQFF. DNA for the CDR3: TGCAGCGTTGCCGACGGCTACAATGAGCAGTTCTTC.

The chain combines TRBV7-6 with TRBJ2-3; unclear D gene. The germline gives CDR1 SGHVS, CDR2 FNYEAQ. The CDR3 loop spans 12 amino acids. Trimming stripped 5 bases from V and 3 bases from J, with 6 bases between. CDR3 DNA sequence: TGTGCCAGCAGCCGCCTGACAGATACGCAGTATTTT. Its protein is CASSRLTDTQYF.

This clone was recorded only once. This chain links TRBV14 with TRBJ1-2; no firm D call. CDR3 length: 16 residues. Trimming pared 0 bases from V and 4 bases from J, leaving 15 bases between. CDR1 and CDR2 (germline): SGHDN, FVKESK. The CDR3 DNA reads TGTGCCAGCAGCCAAGACCTCGAGGGAGTAATCTATGGCTACACCTTC. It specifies CASSQDLEGVIYGYTF.

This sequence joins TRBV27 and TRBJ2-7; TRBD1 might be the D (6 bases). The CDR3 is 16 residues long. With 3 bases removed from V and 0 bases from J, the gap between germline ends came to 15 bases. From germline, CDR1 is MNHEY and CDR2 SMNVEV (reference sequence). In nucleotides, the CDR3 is TGTGCCAGCAGTTTGAGTATGAGACAGGCCTCCTACGAGCAGTACTTC. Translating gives CASSLSMRQASYEQYF.

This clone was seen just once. The CDR3: CASSNGQSQETQYF. The CDR3 coding sequence is TGTGCCAGCAGTAATGGACAGTCCCAAGAGACCCAGTACTTC. The chain carries TRBV6-6 and TRBJ2-5; TRBD1 is a possible D gene (6 bases). The CDR3 contains 14 residues. Germline V gives CDR1 MNHNY, CDR2 SVGAGI (reference sequence). The V gene lost 5 bases and the J gene lost 1 base, with 11 bases spanning the gap.

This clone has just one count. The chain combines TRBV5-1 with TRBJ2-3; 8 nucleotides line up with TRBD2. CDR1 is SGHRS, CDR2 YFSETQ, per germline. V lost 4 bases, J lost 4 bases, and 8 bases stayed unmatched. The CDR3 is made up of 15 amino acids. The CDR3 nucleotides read TGCGCCAGCAGCCCGGGACTAGTTTGGTCAGATACGCAGTATTTT. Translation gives CASSPGLVWSDTQYF.

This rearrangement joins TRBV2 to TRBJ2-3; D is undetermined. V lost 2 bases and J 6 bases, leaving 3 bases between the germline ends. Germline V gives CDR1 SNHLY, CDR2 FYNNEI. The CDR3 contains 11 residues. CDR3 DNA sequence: TGTGCCAGCAGTGAACTGGATACGCAGTATTTT. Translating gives CASSELDTQYF.

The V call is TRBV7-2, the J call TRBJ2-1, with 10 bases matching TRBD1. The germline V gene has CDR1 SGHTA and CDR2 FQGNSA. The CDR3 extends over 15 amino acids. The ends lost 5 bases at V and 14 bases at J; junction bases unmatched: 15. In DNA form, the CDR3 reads TGTGCCAGCAGCCCCGGAGTATTAGCGGGGACAGGGGAGTTCTTC. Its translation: CASSPGVLAGTGEFF.

The CDR3 loop reads CASSLGRGEETQYF. The CDR3 DNA is TGTGCCAGCAGCTTGGGGCGGGGGGAAGAGACCCAGTACTTC. The V and J genes are TRBV5-4 and TRBJ2-5; 8 nucleotides agree with TRBD2. There are 14 residues in the CDR3. The germline V gene encodes CDR1 SGHNT and CDR2 YYREEE (reference sequence). The V gene end was trimmed by 0 bases and the J gene end by 3 bases; junction bases not matched to a gene: 1.

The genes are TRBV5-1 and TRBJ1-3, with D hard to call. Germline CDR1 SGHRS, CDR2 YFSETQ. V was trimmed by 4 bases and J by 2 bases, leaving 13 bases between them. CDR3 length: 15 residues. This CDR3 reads CASSPSHAPGNTIYF. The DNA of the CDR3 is TGCGCCAGCAGCCCCTCACATGCCCCTGGAAACACCATATATTTT.

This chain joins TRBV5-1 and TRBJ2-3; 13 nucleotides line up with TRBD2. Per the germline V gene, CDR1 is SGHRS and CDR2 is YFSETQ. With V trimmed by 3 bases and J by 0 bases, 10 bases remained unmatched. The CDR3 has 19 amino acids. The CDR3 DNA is TGCGCCAGCAGCTGGGCCCCGGGACTAGCGGGGCTGAGCACAGATACGCAGTATTTT. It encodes CASSWAPGLAGLSTDTQYF.

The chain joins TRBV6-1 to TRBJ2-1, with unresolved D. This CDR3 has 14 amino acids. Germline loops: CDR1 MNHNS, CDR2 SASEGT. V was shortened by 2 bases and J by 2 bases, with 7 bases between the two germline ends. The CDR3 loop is CASSEYWTYNEQFF. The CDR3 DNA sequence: TGTGCCAGCAGTGAATACTGGACCTACAATGAGCAGTTCTTC.

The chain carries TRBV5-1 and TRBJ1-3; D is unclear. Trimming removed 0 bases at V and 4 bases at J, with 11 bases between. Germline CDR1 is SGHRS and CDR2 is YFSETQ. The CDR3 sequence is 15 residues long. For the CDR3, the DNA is TGCGCCAGCAGCTTGGCCGGAAACGGGGGAAACACCATATATTTT. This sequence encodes CASSLAGNGGNTIYF.

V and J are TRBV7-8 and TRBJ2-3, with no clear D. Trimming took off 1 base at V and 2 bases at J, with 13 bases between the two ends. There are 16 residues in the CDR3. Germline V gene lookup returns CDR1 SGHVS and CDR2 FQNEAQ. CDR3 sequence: CASSLGVAAFTDTQYF. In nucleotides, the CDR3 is TGTGCCAGCAGCTTAGGCGTCGCCGCTTTCACAGATACGCAGTATTTT.